The 4 T cell receptor beta chains in this list originate from one sample, sequenced in a study of T cells in Graves' hyperthyroidism and ophthalmopathy. RNA transcripts gave rise to amplified TCR beta CDR3 regions. A set of HTBI primers served as the primers for a first-round RT-PCR of the TCR CDR3. TCRdb re-called the multiplex PCR reads through MiXCR, storing one row per CDR3 protein. This sample has approximately 640,000 distinct CDR3 sequences, with around 15% found just once. Sequenced sample: blood. The source of these receptors is a woman aged 30 to 39 with Graves' hyperthyroidism.

The chain couples TRBV19 to TRBJ2-7; no definite D call. The CDR3 loop spans 11 amino acids. Looked up from germline, CDR1 is LNHDA and CDR2 is SQIVND (reference sequence). The V and J ends lost 10 bases and 6 bases respectively, with 13 bases between them. CDR3 nucleotides: TGTGCCACCCAGACGGGCATCGAGCAGTACTTC. Translation: CATQTGIEQYF.

This clonotype was recorded many times. The genes are TRBV18 and TRBJ2-1, with 11 bases matching TRBD2. In germline, CDR1 is KGHSH, CDR2 LQKENI. The CDR3 is 15 amino acids. The ends lost 2 bases at V and 8 bases at J; junction bases unmatched: 5. The CDR3, as DNA: TGTGCCAGCTCACCAGCTAGCGGGAGGTTGGATGAGCAGTTCTTC. Translation: CASSPASGRLDEQFF.

V usage is TRBV7-9 and J usage is TRBJ2-1; TRBD2 matches at 10 bases. From germline, CDR1 is SEHNR and CDR2 FQNEAQ (reference sequence). The CDR3 loop spans 16 amino acids. Unmatched junction bases numbered 12, after V lost 5 bases and J lost 8 bases. This chain's CDR3 is CASSKRTSGINDEQFF. DNA for the CDR3: TGTGCCAGCAGCAAAAGGACTAGCGGCATAAACGATGAGCAGTTCTTC. The complete variable domain, with remaining parts taken from reference TRBV7-9 and TRBJ2-1, reads DTGVSQNPRHKITKRGQNVTFRCDPISEHNRLYWYRQTLGQGPEFLTYFQNEAQLEKSRLLSDRFSAERPKGSFSTLEIQRTEQGDSAMYLCASSKRTSGINDEQFFGPGTRLTVL.

V is TRBV11-1 and J is TRBJ1-4; 10 nucleotides match TRBD1. CDR1 is SGHAT and CDR2 is FQDESV in the germline V gene (reference sequence). The CDR3 has 20 residues. V was clipped by 5 bases and J by 4 bases; unmatched bases: 19. CDR3 sequence reads: CASSSSGGTGECRGNEKLFF. The DNA of the CDR3 is TGTGCCAGCAGCAGCTCGGGGGGGACAGGGGAATGTCGTGGTAATGAAAAACTGTTTTTT. Combining the CDR3 with reference TRBV11-1 and TRBJ1-4 gives the whole variable domain EAEVAQSPRYKITEKSQAVAFWCDPISGHATLYWYRQILGQGPELLVQFQDESVVDDSQLPKDRFSAERLKGVDSTLKIQPAELGDSAMYLCASSSSGGTGECRGNEKLFFGSGTQLSVL.